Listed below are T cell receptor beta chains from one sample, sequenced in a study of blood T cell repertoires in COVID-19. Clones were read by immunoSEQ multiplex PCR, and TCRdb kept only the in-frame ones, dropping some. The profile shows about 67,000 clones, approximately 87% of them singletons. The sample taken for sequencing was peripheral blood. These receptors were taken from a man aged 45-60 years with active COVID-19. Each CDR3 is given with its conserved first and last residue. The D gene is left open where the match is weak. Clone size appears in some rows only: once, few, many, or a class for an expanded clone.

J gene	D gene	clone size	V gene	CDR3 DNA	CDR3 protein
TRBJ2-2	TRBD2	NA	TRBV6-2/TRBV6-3	TGTGCCAGCAGTTACCTGACTAGCTGGAACACCGGGGAGCTGTTTTTT	CASSYLTSWNTGELFF
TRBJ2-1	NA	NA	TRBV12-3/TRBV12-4	TGTGCCAGCAGTTTAAAGCTTGCTAATGAGCAGTTCTTC	CASSLKLANEQFF
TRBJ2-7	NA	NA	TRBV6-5	TGTGCCAGCAGTTACAGGGGGAGCGCCTACGAGCAGTACTTC	CASSYRGSAYEQYF
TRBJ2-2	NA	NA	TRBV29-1	TGCAGCGTTGATAGGAGTACCGGGGAGCTGTTTTTT	CSVDRSTGELFF
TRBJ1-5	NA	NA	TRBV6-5	TGTGCCGCGGGGAGTGGCAATCAGCCCCAGCATTTT	CAAGSGNQPQHF
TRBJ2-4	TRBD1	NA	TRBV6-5	TGTGCCAGCAAGGACAGGGCGGCCAAAAACATTCAGTACTTC	CASKDRAAKNIQYF
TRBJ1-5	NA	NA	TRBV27	TGTGCCAGCAGTTTATGGTCAGATAGCAATCAGCCCCAGCATTTT	CASSLWSDSNQPQHF
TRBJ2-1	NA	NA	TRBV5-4	TGTGCCAGCAGCCCAACCGGGACAAGCTACAATGAGCAGTTCTTC	CASSPTGTSYNEQFF
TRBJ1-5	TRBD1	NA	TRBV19	TGTGCCAGTAATTATGCAAGGGGGCGGTCGGGGCAGCCCCAGCATTTT	CASNYARGRSGQPQHF
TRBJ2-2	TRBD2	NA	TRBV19	TGTGCCAGTAGTATTAGGGGGCTGAGCGGGAGGCCCCGGGAGCTGTTTTTT	CASSIRGLSGRPRELFF
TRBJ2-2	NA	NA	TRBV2	TGTGCCAGCAGTGAAGAGCGTGCCGGGGAGCTGTTTTTT	CASSEERAGELFF
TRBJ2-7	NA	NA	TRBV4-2	TGTGCCAGCAGCCAACCGGGACTTCCCCCCTACGAGCAGTACTTC	CASSQPGLPPYEQYF
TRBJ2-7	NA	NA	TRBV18	TGTGCCAGCTCATCGGGGGTGGCAGGCAGAGAGCAGTACTTC	CASSSGVAGREQYF
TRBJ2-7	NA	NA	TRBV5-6	TGTGCCAGCAGCCCGACTATTCGGCACTCCACCCCCTACGAGCAGTACTTC	CASSPTIRHSTPYEQYF
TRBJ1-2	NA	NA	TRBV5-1	TGCGCCAGCAGCGTGCGCAGGGGCCAAGATGGCTACACCTTC	CASSVRRGQDGYTF
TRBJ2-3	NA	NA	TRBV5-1	TGCGCCAGCAGCCGTGAGGCAGGGGCAGATACGCAGTATTTT	CASSREAGADTQYF
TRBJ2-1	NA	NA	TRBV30	TGTGCCGGGGGCCAGCGTAGGGGGAATGAGCAGTTCTTC	CAGGQRRGNEQFF
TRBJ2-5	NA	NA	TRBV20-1	TGCAGTGCTAGTGACATCCAGACCCAGTACTTC	CSASDIQTQYF
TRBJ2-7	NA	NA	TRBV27	TGTGCCAGCAGTTTATCTCCAGGACAGCTAACCATTTACGAGCAGTACTTC	CASSLSPGQLTIYEQYF
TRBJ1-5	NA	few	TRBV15	TGTGCCACCAGCAGGCCCCCGGAGCCCCAGCATTTT	CATSRPPEPQHF
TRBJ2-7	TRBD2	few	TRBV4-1	TGCGCCAGCAGACAGACTAGCGGGGGTTTAAGCTCCTACGAGCAGTACTTC	CASRQTSGGLSSYEQYF
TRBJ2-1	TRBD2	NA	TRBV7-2	TGTGCCATTAGCGGGGGATCCTACAATGAGCAGTTCTTC	CAISGGSYNEQFF
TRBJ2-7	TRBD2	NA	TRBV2	TGTGCCAGCAACGGACTAGCGGGAGTTGACGAGCAGTACTTC	CASNGLAGVDEQYF
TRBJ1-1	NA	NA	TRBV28	TGTGCCAGCACCTCTACGGGGGGCGCCGACACTGAAGCTTTCTTT	CASTSTGGADTEAFF
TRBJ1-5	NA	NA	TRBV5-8	TGTGCCAGCAGCTCGGGGTATCAGCCCCAGCATTTT	CASSSGYQPQHF
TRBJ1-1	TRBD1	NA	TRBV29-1	TGCAGCGTTGCTAAGGACAGGGCAGCTTTCTTT	CSVAKDRAAFF
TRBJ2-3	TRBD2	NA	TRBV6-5	TGTGCCAGCAGCTACCGGGGAGGGCCAGATACGCAGTATTTT	CASSYRGGPDTQYF
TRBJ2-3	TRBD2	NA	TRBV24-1	TGTGCCACCAGTGAACCACTAGCGGGGCGGGCAGATACGCAGTATTTT	CATSEPLAGRADTQYF
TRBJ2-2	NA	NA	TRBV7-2	TGTGCCAGCAGCGTGTTCCGGGGAGAGCTGTTTTTT	CASSVFRGELFF
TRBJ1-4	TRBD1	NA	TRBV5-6	TGTGCCAGCAGTAGGACAGGGGGCTCTAATGAAAAACTGTTTTTT	CASSRTGGSNEKLFF
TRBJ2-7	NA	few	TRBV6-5	TGTGCCAGCAGCTCTCTAAGAAGCGGAGTCTACGAGCAGTACTTC	CASSSLRSGVYEQYF
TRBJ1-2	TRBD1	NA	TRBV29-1	TGCAGCGTGGGGACAGGGTTGGGGTTAAACACCTTC	CSVGTGLGLNTF
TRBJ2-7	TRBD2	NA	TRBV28	TGTGCCAGCAGTCTGGGACTAGCGGGCTCCTACGAGCAGTACTTC	CASSLGLAGSYEQYF
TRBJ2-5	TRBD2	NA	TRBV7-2	TGTGCCAGCAGCCAACCCGGGGGGCAAGAGACCCAGTACTTC	CASSQPGGQETQYF
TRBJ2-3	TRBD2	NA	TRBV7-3	TGTGCCAGCAGCTTACGCGGGAGGGCCACGGATACGCAGTATTTT	CASSLRGRATDTQYF
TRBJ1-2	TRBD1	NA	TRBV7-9	TGTGCCAGCAATAGAGCGGGACAGGGAAATGGCTACACCTTC	CASNRAGQGNGYTF
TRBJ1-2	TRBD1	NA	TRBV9	TGTGCCAGCAGCGTCTACGGGACAGATTACTATGGCTACACCTTC	CASSVYGTDYYGYTF
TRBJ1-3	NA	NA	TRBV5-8	TGTGCCAGCAGCCACTTCAAAAGTCCTGGAAACACCATATATTTT	CASSHFKSPGNTIYF
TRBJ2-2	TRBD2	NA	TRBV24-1	TGTGCCACCAGTGATTGGGGCGGGAGGGCCACGGACGGGGAGCTGTTTTTT	CATSDWGGRATDGELFF
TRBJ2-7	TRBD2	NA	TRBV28	TGTGCCAGCAGTTACGAAGCGGGACGTGAGCAGTACTTC	CASSYEAGREQYF
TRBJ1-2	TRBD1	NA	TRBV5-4	TGTGCCAGCAGCGGGGGGGACAGGGGATACTATGGCTACACCTTC	CASSGGDRGYYGYTF
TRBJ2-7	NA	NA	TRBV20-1	TGCAGTGCTAGTTCCTTTTTGGGTGGGGGGATCTACGAGCAGTACTTC	CSASSFLGGGIYEQYF
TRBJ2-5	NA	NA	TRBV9	TGTGCCAGCAGCGTAGATCCGGGTCGGGAGACCCAGTACTTC	CASSVDPGRETQYF